The 27 T cell receptor beta chains below were found in one sample sequenced in a study of T cells in Graves' hyperthyroidism and ophthalmopathy. Using RNA transcripts as the source, TCR beta CDR3 regions were amplified. First-round RT-PCR with HTBI primers amplified the TCR CDR3 region. TCRdb reprocessed the multiplex PCR reads with MiXCR, giving one entry per CDR3 protein. The sample carries 600,000 to 750,000 distinct CDR3 sequences, 15% to 20% recorded once. Sequenced material: blood. The receptor source for this set is a man aged 50 to 60 with Graves' hyperthyroidism.

The table lists this clonotype with a few counts. The chain is built from TRBV9 and TRBJ2-3, with D perhaps TRBD1 or TRBD2 (5 bases each). The CDR3 covers 14 residues. Germline V gene data show CDR1 as SGDLS and CDR2 as YYNGEE. V shed 0 bases and J shed 0 bases, with 5 bases lying between them. CDR3 sequence: CASSVGDSTDTQYF. In DNA, the CDR3 is TGTGCCAGCAGCGTAGGGGACAGCACAGATACGCAGTATTTT.

A remark on this clonotype: This may stem from a read error, because a much larger clone lies one nucleotide away. The CDR3 ends on some other residue instead of the conserved phenylalanine or tryptophan, so this is likely a read error. V usage is TRBV29-1 and J usage is TRBJ2-2; 9 nucleotides align to TRBD2. The trim removed 0 bases at V and 1 base at J, leaving 12 bases unmatched. Germline assignment: CDR1 SQVTM and CDR2 ANQGSEA. The CDR3 loop spans 19 amino acids. The CDR3 DNA is TGCAGCGTTGAAGATCGGGGGAATAGCGGGAGATTGAACACCGGGGAGCTGTTTTAT. Its protein is CSVEDRGNSGRLNTGELFY.

This clonotype was detected ten times or more. The chain links TRBV29-1 to TRBJ2-1; D is unclear. Germline assignment: CDR1 SQVTM and CDR2 ANQGSEA. The germline V and J ends were trimmed by 6 bases and 1 base, with 13 bases remaining between them. This CDR3 is built from 14 residues. The CDR3, as DNA: TGCAGCGTCCCAATAAAGGGTTCCTACAATGAGCAGTTCTTC. Residues: CSVPIKGSYNEQFF.

This clonotype was seen a handful of times. The chain employs TRBV19 and TRBJ1-5, with TRBD1 matching over 7 bases. This CDR3 has 12 amino acids. Germline lookup yields CDR1 LNHDA and CDR2 SQIVND (reference sequence). With V trimmed by 11 bases and J by 7 bases, 8 bases remained unmatched. The CDR3 region is CAAGTAGQPQHF. CDR3 nucleotides: TGTGCCGCTGGGACAGCTGGGCAGCCCCAGCATTTT.

This clonotype was counted only a few times. This could be a read error, since a much larger clone is one nucleotide away. This chain connects TRBV27 to TRBJ1-1, with 7 bases matching TRBD1. With V trimmed by 4 bases and J by 3 bases, 8 bases remained unmatched. The CDR3 extends over 15 amino acids. Germline CDR1 reads MNHEY; CDR2 reads SMNVEV (reference sequence). The CDR3 loop reads CASSWSAGGDTEAFF. The CDR3 coding sequence is TGTGCCAGCAGTTGGTCGGCAGGGGGGGACACTGAAGCTTTCTTT.

This clonotype showed up many times. This rearrangement joins TRBV2 to TRBJ2-7; tentatively, D is TRBD2 (6 bases). CDR1 and CDR2 from the germline V gene are SNHLY and FYNNEI. The CDR3 is 12 amino acids. The V end lost 8 bases, the J end lost 3 bases, and 11 bases lay between the germline ends. The DNA for the CDR3 is TGTGCCAGCTTTCTAGCGAGCTACGAGCAGTACTTC. It specifies CASFLASYEQYF.

This clonotype has a count of ten or more. V and J are TRBV3-1 and TRBJ2-1; D unresolved. Trimming left V 6 bases short and J 5 bases short, with 14 bases between. This CDR3 is 14 amino acids long. Germline CDR1 is LGHDT and CDR2 is YNNKEL (reference sequence). CDR3 in amino acids: CASSPVHIDNEQFF. The CDR3 DNA reads as TGTGCCAGCAGTCCGGTCCACATCGACAATGAGCAGTTCTTC.

This clonotype was counted ten times or more. The junction departs from the called germline gene at one end, perhaps through a read error. DNA for the CDR3: TGTGCCAGCACCCCACGGCAAAGCCTCTACGGGCAGTACTTC. Amino acids: CASTPRQSLYGQYF. The V gene is TRBV11-2, the J gene TRBJ2-7; no clear D. The CDR3 is 14 residues long. The V gene's germline CDR1 is SGHAT and CDR2 FQNNGV.

This clonotype was seen a few times. The rearrangement joins TRBV28 to TRBJ1-1; possible D gene TRBD1, 5 bases. The germline V gene has CDR1 MDHEN and CDR2 SYDVKM. CDR3 length equals 12 residues. V lost 5 bases and J lost 5, with 9 bases in between. CDR3 loop: CASSQTATEAFF. CDR3 nucleotide sequence: TGTGCCAGCAGTCAGACAGCAACTGAAGCTTTCTTT.

This clonotype has ten or more counts. The chain links TRBV12-3 or TRBV12-4 to TRBJ2-3; 10 bases are a match to TRBD2. V gave up 4 bases and J gave up 6 bases; unmatched junction bases: 4. The CDR3 length is 14 residues. The CDR3 is CASSSSGGGDTQYF. The CDR3 DNA follows: TGTGCCAGCAGTTCTAGCGGGGGAGGGGATACGCAGTATTTT.

The table lists this clonotype with many counts. This chain connects TRBV11-2 to TRBJ2-5; TRBD2 aligns across 13 bases. The CDR3 loop spans 17 amino acids. With V trimmed by 6 bases and J by 5 bases, 12 bases remained unmatched. CDR1 and CDR2 from the germline V gene are SGHAT and FQNNGV. In DNA, the CDR3 is TGTGCCAGCAGGGGGGCTCGGGGACTAGCGGGATTGGAGACCCAGTACTTC. Translation: CASRGARGLAGLETQYF.

This clonotype was seen at least ten times. The J gene is TRBJ1-1, the V gene TRBV10-3; TRBD1 agrees at 10 bases. Germline trimming cut 2 bases from V and 8 bases from J; bases unmatched to any gene: 5. Germline V gives CDR1 ENHRY, CDR2 SYGVKD. The CDR3 contains 14 residues. Here the CDR3 reads CAISEGRQGAEAFF. CDR3 bases: TGTGCCATCAGTGAGGGGAGACAGGGGGCAGAAGCTTTCTTT.

This CDR3 is CASSLQGHQPQHF. In DNA form, the CDR3 reads TGTGCCAGCAGCTTACAGGGACATCAGCCCCAGCATTTT. The chain recombines TRBV6-1 with TRBJ1-5, with a possible D match to TRBD1 (6 bases). The CDR3 length is 13 residues. Trimming removed 6 bases from V and 5 bases from J, with 11 bases in between. The germline V gene has CDR1 MNHNS and CDR2 SASEGT.

This clonotype turned up a few times. This chain uses TRBV4-1 with TRBJ2-2; D may correspond to TRBD1 or TRBD2 (6 bases each). V was shortened by 4 bases and J by 3 bases, with 15 bases between the two germline ends. The germline V gene has CDR1 MGHRA and CDR2 YSYEKL. CDR3 size: 16 residues. The CDR3 sequence is CASSPPGGGYTGELFF. The DNA for the CDR3 is TGCGCCAGCAGCCCCCCCGGGGGCGGGTACACCGGGGAGCTGTTTTTT.

V usage is TRBV18 and J usage is TRBJ1-5; 8 positions agree with TRBD1. In germline, CDR1 is KGHSH, CDR2 LQKENI. V was clipped by 2 bases and J by 2 bases; unmatched bases: 2. The CDR3 is made up of 15 amino acids. The CDR3: CASSPSTGGNQPQHF. CDR3 coding DNA: TGTGCCAGCTCACCATCGACAGGGGGCAATCAGCCCCAGCATTTT.

In this sample, this clonotype turned up many times. The rearrangement uses TRBV6-1 and TRBJ2-5, with 7 bases that match TRBD1. J lost 4 bases, V lost 5 bases, and 4 bases had no gene match. CDR1 and CDR2 from the germline V gene are MNHNS and SASEGT. The CDR3 has 13 residues. The CDR3 coding sequence is TGTGCCAGCAGTCCAGGGGGTTTAGAGACCCAGTACTTC. It translates to CASSPGGLETQYF.

There are many counts of this clonotype. CDR3 bases: TGTGCCAGCTCACCACGAGAGGACGGTGAAGCTTTCTTT. Amino acid sequence: CASSPREDGEAFF. This chain connects TRBV18 to TRBJ1-1, with no clear D. The CDR3 runs 13 residues. Per the germline V gene, CDR1 is KGHSH and CDR2 is LQKENI. V shed 1 base and J shed 7 bases, with 10 bases lying between them.

This clonotype has a handful of counts. The rearrangement links TRBV7-9 to TRBJ2-2; D might be TRBD1 or TRBD2, each matching 5 bases. Germline CDR1 and CDR2: SEHNR and FQNEAQ (reference sequence). The CDR3 extends over 17 amino acids. Between the trimmed V and J ends, which lost 5 bases and 0 bases, there was a span of 16 bases. CDR3 in DNA: TGTGCCAGCAGCGGAGTATCCGGGACGACGAACACCGGGGAGCTGTTTTTT. This encodes CASSGVSGTTNTGELFF.

In this sample, this clonotype turned up a few times. The rearrangement links TRBV12-5 to TRBJ2-1; 7 nucleotides align to TRBD1. The CDR3 is made up of 14 amino acids. Germline CDR1 LGHNT, CDR2 FRNRAP. Unmatched junction bases numbered 9, after V lost 7 bases and J lost 6 bases. The CDR3 region has the DNA TGTGCTAGTGCCCGGGACAGATCCCTCAATGAGCAGTTCTTC. Translation: CASARDRSLNEQFF.

This clonotype was seen at least ten times. The chain recombines TRBV7-2 with TRBJ2-1; D tentatively reads TRBD1 or TRBD2 (5 bases each). This CDR3 contains 14 residues. V lost 0 bases, J lost 12 bases, and 15 bases lay in between. Germline V gives CDR1 SGHTA, CDR2 FQGNSA. The CDR3 protein is CASSLASEFGGQFF. The CDR3 nucleotides read TGTGCCAGCAGCTTAGCCTCAGAGTTTGGGGGGCAGTTCTTC.

The table lists this clonotype with many counts. The chain has TRBV9 and TRBJ2-5; maybe TRBD1 (5 bases). CDR1 and CDR2 (germline): SGDLS, YYNGEE. The V and J ends lost 6 bases and 5 bases respectively, with 5 bases between them. The CDR3 length is 10 residues. The CDR3 DNA is TGTGCCAGCAACAGGGAGACCCAGTACTTC. As protein: CASNRETQYF.

This clonotype was seen a few times. The rearrangement uses TRBV7-3 and TRBJ2-2; TRBD1 might be the D (6 bases). Germline V gene sequence: CDR1 SGHTA, CDR2 FQGTGA. CDR3 size: 15 residues. Trimming shortened V by 2 bases and J by 3 bases, and 10 bases separated the two germline ends. CDR3 loop: CASSLQGFDTGELFF. In nucleotides, the CDR3 is TGTGCCAGCAGCTTACAGGGGTTTGACACCGGGGAGCTGTTTTTT.

This clonotype was picked up many times. This chain joins TRBV28 and TRBJ2-7, with 7 bases identical to TRBD1. Per the germline V gene, CDR1 is MDHEN and CDR2 is SYDVKM. Unmatched junction bases numbered 13, after V lost 4 bases and J lost 1 base. This CDR3 contains 17 residues. The CDR3 sequence is CASSSSPGQLYSYEQYF. CDR3 DNA sequence: TGTGCCAGCAGTTCCTCCCCGGGACAGCTATATTCCTACGAGCAGTACTTC.

The gene calls are TRBV19 and TRBJ2-4; D might be TRBD1 (5 bases). Germline loops: CDR1 LNHDA, CDR2 SQIVND (reference sequence). Trimming removed 3 bases from V and 2 bases from J, with 11 bases in between. This CDR3 region has 15 residues. CDR3: CASSIGPGPKNIQYF. CDR3 DNA sequence: TGTGCCAGTAGTATTGGTCCAGGGCCCAAAAACATTCAGTACTTC.

This clonotype was counted many times. The rearrangement joins TRBV28 to TRBJ1-5; 9 bases line up with TRBD1. V shed 3 bases and J 6 bases; nucleotides not matched to a gene: 9. This CDR3 comprises 16 residues. Looked up from germline, CDR1 is MDHEN and CDR2 is SYDVKM. CDR3 nucleotide sequence: TGTGCCAGCAGTTTGAGGACAGGGGCGGCCGGTCAGCCCCAGCATTTT. Residues: CASSLRTGAAGQPQHF. Variable domain in full (rest from reference TRBV28 and TRBJ1-5): DVKVTQSSRYLVKRTGEKVFLECVQDMDHENMFWYRQDPGLGLRLIYFSYDVKMKEKGDIPEGYSVSREKKERFSLILESASTNQTSMYLCASSLRTGAAGQPQHFGDGTRLSIL.

This chain uses TRBV24-1 with TRBJ2-1, with D possibly TRBD2 on 5 matching bases. Trimming shortened V by 5 bases and J by 1 base, and 20 bases separated the two germline ends. The CDR3 runs 18 residues. The germline V gene has CDR1 KGHDR and CDR2 SFDVKD. The CDR3 nucleotides are TGTGCCACCAGTGCTATGTCCTCCGGGATGGGGTCCTACAATGAGCAGTTCTTC. This codes for CATSAMSSGMGSYNEQFF.

The chain has TRBV20-1 and TRBJ2-7; unclear D gene. Germline V gives CDR1 DFQATT, CDR2 SNEGSKA (reference sequence). Trimming removed 6 bases from V and 1 base from J, with 10 bases in between. The CDR3 runs 12 residues. DNA of the CDR3: TGCAGTGCCCGGTCTAATTCCTACGAGCAGTACTTC. Translating it yields CSARSNSYEQYF.